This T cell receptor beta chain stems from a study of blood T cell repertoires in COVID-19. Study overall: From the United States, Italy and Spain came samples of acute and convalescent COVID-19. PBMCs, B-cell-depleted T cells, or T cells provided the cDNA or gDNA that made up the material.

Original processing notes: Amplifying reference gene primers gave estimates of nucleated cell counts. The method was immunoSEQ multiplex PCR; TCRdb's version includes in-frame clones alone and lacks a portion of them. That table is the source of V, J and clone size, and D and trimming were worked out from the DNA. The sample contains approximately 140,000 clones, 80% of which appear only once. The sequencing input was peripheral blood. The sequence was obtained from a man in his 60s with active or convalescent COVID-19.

CDR3 nucleotides: TGTGCCAGTCGGGTCAGGGGGCCGAATCAGCCCCAGCATTTT. Amino acids: CASRVRGPNQPQHF. The chain has TRBV19 and TRBJ1-5; 8 bases map to TRBD1. V lost 8 bases, J lost 4 bases, and 7 bases stayed unmatched. Looked up from germline, CDR1 is LNHDA and CDR2 is SQIVND (reference sequence). This CDR3 has 14 amino acids. The full variable domain, its missing parts supplied by reference TRBV19 and TRBJ1-5, is DGGITQSPKYLFRKEGQNVTLSCEQNLNHDAMYWYRQDPGQGLRLIYYSQIVNDFQKGDIAEGYSVSREKKESFPLTVTSAQKNPTAFYLCASRVRGPNQPQHFGDGTRLSIL.